This entry describes one T cell receptor (beta chain). The germline gives CDR1 MNHNY, CDR2 SVGAGI (reference sequence). Deletions cut 2 bases from V and 5 bases from J, with 7 bases between. The CDR3 contains 14 residues. These data are taken from a study of blood T cell repertoires in COVID-19. Across the whole study: The United States, Italy and Spain were the sources of the acute and convalescent COVID-19 samples.

In the authors' workflow: Scientists estimated how many nucleated cells there were by amplifying reference gene primers. Measured with immunoSEQ multiplex PCR; TCRdb has only the in-frame clones, and not every one. The V and J calls and the clone size are those of that table, but D and trimming were determined from the DNA. The data contain fewer than 15,000 clones, approximately 91% of them seen just once; the ten biggest clones take up 11% to 15%. This chain connects TRBV6-6 to TRBJ1-6, with D tentatively TRBD1 (5 bases). Sequences were obtained from peripheral blood. The TCR originated in a human donor in a cohort sampled during active COVID-19. DNA for the CDR3: TGTGCCAGCAGTTACAGGGGCGATAATTCACCCCTCCACTTT. Protein: CASSYRGDNSPLHF.